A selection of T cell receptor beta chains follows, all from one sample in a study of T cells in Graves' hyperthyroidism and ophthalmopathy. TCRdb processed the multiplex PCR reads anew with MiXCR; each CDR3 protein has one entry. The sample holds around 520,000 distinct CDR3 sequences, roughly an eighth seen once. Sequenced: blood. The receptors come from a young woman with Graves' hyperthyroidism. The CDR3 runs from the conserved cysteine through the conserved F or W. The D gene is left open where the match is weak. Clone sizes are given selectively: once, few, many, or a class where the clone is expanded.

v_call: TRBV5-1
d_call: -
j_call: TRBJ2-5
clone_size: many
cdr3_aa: CASSLEGQETQYF
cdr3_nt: TGCGCCAGCAGCTTGGAAGGCCAAGAGACCCAGTACTTC

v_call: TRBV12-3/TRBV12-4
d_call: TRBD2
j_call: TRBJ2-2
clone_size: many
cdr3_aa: CASSLLAGTGELFF
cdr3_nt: TGTGCCAGCAGTTTACTAGCGGGGACCGGGGAGCTGTTTTTT

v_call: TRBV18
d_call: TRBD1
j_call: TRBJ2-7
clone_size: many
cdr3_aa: CASSPTGTGNSYEQYF
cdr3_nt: TGTGCCAGCTCTCCCACCGGGACAGGGAACTCCTACGAGCAGTACTTC

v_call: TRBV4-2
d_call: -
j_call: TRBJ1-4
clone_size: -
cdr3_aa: CASSQDWGGGVEKLFF
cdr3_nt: TGTGCCAGCAGCCAAGATTGGGGTGGAGGGGTCGAAAAACTGTTTTTT

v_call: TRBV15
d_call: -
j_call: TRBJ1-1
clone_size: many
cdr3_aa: CATSTDSQNTEAFF
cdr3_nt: TGTGCCACCAGCACGGACAGTCAAAACACTGAAGCTTTCTTT

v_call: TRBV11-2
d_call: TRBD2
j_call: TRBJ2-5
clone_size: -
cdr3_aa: CASSPTSGRIKTQYF
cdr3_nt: TGTGCCAGCAGCCCTACTAGCGGGAGGATTAAGACCCAGTACTTC

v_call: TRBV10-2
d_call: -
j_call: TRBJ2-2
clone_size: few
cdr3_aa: CASSEPLHGANTGELFF
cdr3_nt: TGCGCCAGCAGTGAGCCTCTCCACGGCGCGAACACCGGGGAGCTGTTTTTT

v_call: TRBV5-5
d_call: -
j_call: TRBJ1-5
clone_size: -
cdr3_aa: CASSLGSAGRQPQHF
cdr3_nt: TGTGCCAGCAGCTTGGGTTCGGCAGGGCGTCAGCCCCAGCATTTT

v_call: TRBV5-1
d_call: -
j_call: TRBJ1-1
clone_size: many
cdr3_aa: CASSPVGGADTEAFF
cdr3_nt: TGCGCCAGCAGCCCCGTCGGGGGCGCAGATACTGAAGCTTTCTTT

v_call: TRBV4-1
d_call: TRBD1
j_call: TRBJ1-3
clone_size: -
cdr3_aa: CASSQVGTGGFSGNTIYF
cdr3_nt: TGCGCCAGCAGCCAAGTGGGGACAGGGGGATTCTCTGGAAACACCATATATTTT

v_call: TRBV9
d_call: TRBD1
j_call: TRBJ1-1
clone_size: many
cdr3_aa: CASSVGRQGATEAFF
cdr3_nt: TGTGCCAGCAGCGTAGGCAGACAGGGTGCCACTGAAGCTTTCTTT

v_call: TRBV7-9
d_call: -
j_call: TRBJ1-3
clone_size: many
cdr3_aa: CASSSPGDGNTIYF
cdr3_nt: TGTGCCAGCAGCTCCCCGGGCGATGGAAACACCATATATTTT

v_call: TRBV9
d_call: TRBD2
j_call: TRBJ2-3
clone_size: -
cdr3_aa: CASSAAVGLAGDTQYF
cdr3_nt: TGTGCCAGCAGCGCCGCTGTGGGACTAGCGGGAGATACGCAGTATTTT

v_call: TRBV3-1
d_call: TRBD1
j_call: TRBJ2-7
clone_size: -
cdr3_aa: CASSQDPRDRGAYEQYF
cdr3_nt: TGTGCCAGCAGCCAAGACCCCCGGGACAGGGGTGCCTACGAGCAGTACTTC

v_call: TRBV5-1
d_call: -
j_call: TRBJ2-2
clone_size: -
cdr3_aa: CASSPTKLGANTGELFF
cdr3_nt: TGCGCCAGCAGTCCAACTAAACTAGGCGCGAACACCGGGGAGCTGTTTTTT

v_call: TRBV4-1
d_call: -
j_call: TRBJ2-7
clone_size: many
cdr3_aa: CASSQEGTLPGEQYF
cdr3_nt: TGCGCCAGCAGCCAAGAGGGAACTCTCCCGGGGGAGCAGTACTTC

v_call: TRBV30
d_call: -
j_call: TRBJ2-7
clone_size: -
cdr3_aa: CAWTGFYEQYF
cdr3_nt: TGTGCCTGGACAGGATTCTACGAGCAGTACTTC

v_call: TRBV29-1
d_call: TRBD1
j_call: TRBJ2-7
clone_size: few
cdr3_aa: CSVEAQDRGMYEQYF
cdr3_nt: TGCAGCGTTGAAGCCCAGGACAGGGGTATGTACGAGCAGTACTTC

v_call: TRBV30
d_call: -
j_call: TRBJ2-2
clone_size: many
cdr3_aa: CAWSPRVSGNTGELFF
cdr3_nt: TGTGCCTGGAGTCCCCGGGTCTCGGGGAACACCGGGGAGCTGTTTTTT

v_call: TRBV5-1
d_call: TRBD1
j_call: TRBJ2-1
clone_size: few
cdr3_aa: CASMLLGQGYNEQFF
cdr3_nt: TGCGCCAGCATGCTTCTGGGACAGGGCTACAATGAGCAGTTCTTC

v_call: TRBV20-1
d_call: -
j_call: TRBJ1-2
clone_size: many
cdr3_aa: CSARDLAEDGYGYTF
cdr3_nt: TGCAGTGCTAGAGATCTGGCAGAAGATGGGTATGGCTACACCTTC

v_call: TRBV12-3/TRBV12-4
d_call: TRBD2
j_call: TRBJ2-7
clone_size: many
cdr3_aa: CASSLGGGGEQYF
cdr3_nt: TGTGCCAGCAGTTTAGGGGGGGGGGGGGAGCAGTACTTC

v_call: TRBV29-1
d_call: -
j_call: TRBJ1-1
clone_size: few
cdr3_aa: CSVEGPDTEAFF
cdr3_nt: TGCAGCGTTGAGGGTCCAGACACTGAAGCTTTCTTT

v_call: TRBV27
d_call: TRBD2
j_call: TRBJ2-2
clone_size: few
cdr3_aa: CASSKLAGGLFF
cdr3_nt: TGTGCCAGCAGTAAACTAGCGGGAGGGCTGTTTTTT

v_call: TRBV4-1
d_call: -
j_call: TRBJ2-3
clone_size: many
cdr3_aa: CASSQDAKLAITDTQYF
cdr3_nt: TGCGCCAGCAGCCAAGACGCGAAGCTAGCCATCACAGATACGCAGTATTTT

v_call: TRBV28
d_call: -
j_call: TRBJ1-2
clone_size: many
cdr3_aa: CASSWTDYGYTF
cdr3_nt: TGTGCCAGCAGCTGGACAGACTATGGCTACACCTTC